This T cell receptor (beta chain) was found in a study of identical twins. TCRdb re-called the 5' RACE reads with MiXCR, one entry per CDR3 protein. This table holds fewer than 900,000 distinct CDR3 sequences, 18% found once. CDR3 length: 12 residues. The junction had 6 bases not matched to a gene; V was cut back by 7 bases and J by 10 bases. Another study also made use of these data, one on T cells expressing NK-cell markers. This second study notes: Several experiments confined sorting to alpha-beta TCR T cells with an anti-gamma-delta TCR antibody. Dominant NKG2C+ clonotypes in five to seven donors made up about 1.0-8% of CD8+ T cells. Among several donors, these clonotypes also ranked first in the CD3+CD56-NKG2C+ fraction. Nothing established the HCMV specificity of expanded NKG2C+ T cell clones.

This chain uses TRBV12-3 or TRBV12-4 with TRBJ2-3; 9 bases match TRBD1. Input material: PBMCs. The clonotype was recovered from a woman aged 18-30 years in good health. The CDR3, as DNA: TGTGCCAGCACCGAGGACAGGGGTTCGCAGTATTTT. This translates into CASTEDRGSQYF.